These 26 T cell receptor beta chains originate from one sample sequenced in a study of T-cell memory formation after mild COVID-19. TCRdb independently ran MiXCR on the 5' RACE reads; one entry per CDR3 protein. The top ten hold about 8.1% of the sample, which has 550,000 to 600,000 distinct CDR3 sequences, approximately 15% seen once. Sequencing was done on a sample of PBMCs or a T cell subset sorted from them (not recorded which). The receptors were sampled from an adult woman who had mild COVID-19 (a few samples of this study predate the infection). Cell type and time point are not known.

The J gene is TRBJ1-2, the V gene TRBV12-3 or TRBV12-4; tentatively, D is TRBD1 (5 bases). This CDR3 has 15 amino acids. V dropped 4 bases and J dropped 2 bases, with 14 bases sitting between them. This chain's CDR3 is CASSSPQGLNYGYTF. The CDR3 DNA reads as TGTGCCAGCAGTTCTCCCCAGGGCCTCAACTATGGCTACACCTTC.

This clonotype was observed a few times. V gene TRBV3-1 combines with J gene TRBJ2-7; D gene unclear. V was shortened by 0 bases and J by 6 bases, with 12 bases between the two germline ends. The germline CDR1 and CDR2 sequences are LGHDT and YNNKEL (reference sequence). The CDR3 is made up of 14 amino acids. Here the CDR3 DNA reads TGTGCCAGCAGCCAAGATTTAGGTAGAACCGAGCAGTACTTC. Translating it yields CASSQDLGRTEQYF.

In its sample, this clonotype was seen a few times. The rearrangement uses TRBV6-2 or TRBV6-3 and TRBJ1-1; D gene uncertain. This CDR3 is 13 amino acids long. Trimming shortened V by 2 bases and J by 4 bases, and 8 bases separated the two germline ends. The germline V gene encodes CDR1 MNHEY and CDR2 SVGEGT. CDR3 in amino acids: CASSYEGFTEAFF. CDR3 coding DNA: TGTGCCAGCAGTTACGAGGGATTCACTGAAGCTTTCTTT.

CDR3 loop: CASSFAGFPYEQYF. DNA of the CDR3: TGTGCCAGCAGTTTCGCAGGGTTCCCCTACGAGCAGTACTTC. This chain connects TRBV12-3 or TRBV12-4 to TRBJ2-7; D is perhaps TRBD1 (5 bases). This CDR3 contains 14 residues. V gave up 3 bases and J gave up 2 bases, with 11 bases separating them.

Concerning this clonotype: A much larger clone lies a single base off, so this may be a read error. The rearrangement joins TRBV24-1 to TRBJ2-5; 9 bases match TRBD2. Germline CDR1 reads KGHDR; CDR2 reads SFDVKD. The CDR3 spans 15 residues. The CDR3 sequence is CATSDPTSGQENQYF. Here the CDR3 DNA reads TGTGCCACCAGTGACCCGACTAGCGGCCAAGAGAACCAGTACTTC.

As DNA, the CDR3 is TGTGCCAGCAGCAGCCGACAGGAGCAGTACTTC. This sequence encodes CASSSRQEQYF. This rearrangement joins TRBV13 to TRBJ2-7, with D perhaps TRBD1 (5 bases). Trimming cost V 5 bases and J 7 bases, with 9 bases left between them. The CDR3 is 11 amino acids. The V gene's germline CDR1 is PRHDT and CDR2 FYEKMQ (reference sequence).

This clonotype was seen once. The chain recombines TRBV20-1 with TRBJ2-7, with 8 bases aligning to TRBD2. J gave up 1 base and V 5 bases, and 7 bases lay outside the gene matches. Germline CDR1 reads DFQATT; CDR2 reads SNEGSKA (reference sequence). This CDR3 is 14 amino acids long. CDR3 region: CSAESGSRSYEQYF. The CDR3 nucleotides are TGCAGTGCTGAAAGCGGGAGTAGGTCCTACGAGCAGTACTTC.

The gene calls are TRBV19 and TRBJ2-7, with D possibly matching TRBD2 (6 bases). The CDR3 length is 18 residues. Germline lookup yields CDR1 LNHDA and CDR2 SQIVND (reference sequence). V lost 1 base, J lost 1 base, and 20 bases lay in between. CDR3 nucleotides: TGTGCCAGTAGTATAGGTCTAGGAGGTAGCGGTCCTTCCTACGAGCAGTACTTC. It specifies CASSIGLGGSGPSYEQYF.

This sequence joins TRBV2 and TRBJ2-1; D is ambiguous. From germline, CDR1 is SNHLY and CDR2 FYNNEI. Trimming stripped 10 bases from V and 5 bases from J, with 18 bases between. The CDR3 consists of 14 residues. The CDR3 here is CAITTSRADNEQFF. CDR3 coding DNA: TGTGCCATCACCACATCCCGGGCGGACAATGAGCAGTTCTTC.

This clonotype came up a few times. The chain links TRBV12-3 or TRBV12-4 to TRBJ2-5, with D possibly called TRBD1 or TRBD2 (7 bases each). V dropped 4 bases and J dropped 5 bases, with 11 bases sitting between them. This CDR3 spans 13 amino acids. The CDR3 DNA reads as TGTGCCAGCAGTTCAGGGGGGGATGAGACCCAGTACTTC. As protein: CASSSGGDETQYF.

This clonotype was counted a few times. The chain employs TRBV5-1 and TRBJ2-5; 7 nucleotides line up with TRBD1. This CDR3 comprises 15 residues. CDR1 and CDR2 from the germline V gene are SGHRS and YFSETQ. The trim removed 4 bases at V and 1 base at J, leaving 7 bases unmatched. The CDR3 DNA reads TGCGCCAGCAGCACCGGACAGGCGTTCCAAGAGACCCAGTACTTC. It is translated as CASSTGQAFQETQYF.

V usage is TRBV7-9 and J usage is TRBJ2-1; the D gene is possibly TRBD1 (6 bases). The length of the CDR3 is 14 residues. Trimming removed 4 bases at V and 11 bases at J, with 18 bases between. Germline assignment: CDR1 SEHNR and CDR2 FQNEAQ (reference sequence). The CDR3 coding sequence is TGTGCCAGCAGCTCGACTGTACAGGGCTGGAAGCAGTTCTTC. Its protein product is CASSSTVQGWKQFF. Full variable domain (outside the CDR3, taken from reference TRBV7-9 and TRBJ2-1): DTGVSQNPRHKITKRGQNVTFRCDPISEHNRLYWYRQTLGQGPEFLTYFQNEAQLEKSRLLSDRFSAERPKGSFSTLEIQRTEQGDSAMYLCASSSTVQGWKQFFGPGTRLTVL.

This sequence joins TRBV11-2 and TRBJ2-7; 8 bases fit TRBD1. J lost 0 bases, V lost 2 bases, and 3 bases had no gene match. This CDR3 region has 15 residues. Germline lookup yields CDR1 SGHAT and CDR2 FQNNGV. CDR3 loop: CASSLQQGVSYEQYF. The CDR3 bases are TGTGCCAGCAGCTTACAACAGGGGGTCTCCTACGAGCAGTACTTC.

The J gene is TRBJ2-7, the V gene TRBV10-1, with 11 bases lining up with TRBD2. This CDR3 has 15 residues. Germline CDR1 is WNHNN and CDR2 is SYGVQD (reference sequence). Trimming took 8 bases from V and 2 from J; bases not matched to a gene: 8. CDR3: CASSITSGGPYEQYF. The DNA of the CDR3 is TGCGCCAGCTCAATAACTAGCGGGGGACCCTACGAGCAGTACTTC.

This clonotype was detected a few times. V gene TRBV6-5 combines with J gene TRBJ2-3; a possible D gene is TRBD2 (5 bases). Germline V lookup: CDR1 MNHEY, CDR2 SVGAGI. This CDR3 has 14 residues. V was trimmed by 3 bases and J by 1 base, leaving 8 bases between them. CDR3 nucleotides: TGTGCCAGCAGTTATCAGAGGGGCACAGATACGCAGTATTTT. Protein product: CASSYQRGTDTQYF.

This rearrangement joins TRBV5-1 to TRBJ2-7; D is perhaps TRBD1 (5 bases). CDR1 and CDR2 from the germline V gene are SGHRS and YFSETQ. Trimming shortened V by 6 bases and J by 6 bases, and 16 bases separated the two germline ends. This CDR3 has 13 amino acids. The CDR3 coding sequence is TGCGCCAGCAAAACTAATCCAGGGTTCGAGCAGTACTTC. This sequence encodes CASKTNPGFEQYF.

In its sample, this clonotype was seen a few times. The chain carries TRBV30 and TRBJ1-3, with D unresolved. In germline, CDR1 is GTSNPN, CDR2 SVGIG (reference sequence). The CDR3 is made up of 13 amino acids. V lost 1 base and J lost 2, with 6 bases in between. The DNA for the CDR3 is TGTGCCTGGAGTGGGGCAGCTGGAAACACCATATATTTT. Its protein product is CAWSGAAGNTIYF.

The rearrangement links TRBV7-9 to TRBJ1-2; D is ambiguous. This CDR3 has 11 residues. CDR1 and CDR2 (germline): SEHNR, FQNEAQ (reference sequence). Trimming left V 7 bases short and J 8 bases short, with 11 bases between. Here the CDR3 reads CASTRLWGYTF. Here the CDR3 DNA reads TGTGCCAGCACCCGACTTTGGGGCTACACCTTC.

Points on this clonotype: One end of the junction does not line up with germline, which may come from a read error. The chain is built from TRBV7-9 and TRBJ2-2; 7 positions match TRBD2. In germline, CDR1 is SEHNR, CDR2 FQNEAQ (reference sequence). This CDR3 is 13 amino acids long. The CDR3 DNA sequence: TGTGCCAGCAGCATAGCGGGTCTCGGGGAGCTGTTTTTT. It codes for CASSIAGLGELFF. The full variable domain, completed using reference TRBV7-9 and TRBJ2-2, is DTGVSQNPRHKITKRGQNVTFRCDPISEHNRLYWYRQTLGQGPEFLTYFQNEAQLEKSRLLSDRFSAERPKGSFSTLEIQRTEQGDSAMYLCASSIAGLGELFFGEGSRLTVL.

The chain recombines TRBV12-3 or TRBV12-4 with TRBJ2-2; D is undetermined. Trimming removed 5 bases at V and 7 bases at J, with 8 bases between. The CDR3 is 12 amino acids. The CDR3 sequence: CASSVVGGELFF. In DNA, the CDR3 is TGTGCCAGCAGTGTTGTCGGCGGGGAGCTGTTTTTT.

As regards this clonotype: One end of the junction does not line up with germline, which may come from a read error. V usage is TRBV5-8 and J usage is TRBJ2-5, with D unresolved. The CDR3 has 12 amino acids. Germline loops: CDR1 SGHTS, CDR2 YDEGEE. The CDR3 coding sequence is TGTGCCAGCAGCTTAGAGCCGGAGACCCACTACTTC. This translates into CASSLEPETHYF.

The rearrangement uses TRBV10-3 and TRBJ2-7; the D gene is possibly TRBD2 (6 bases). V shed 4 bases and J shed 5 bases, with 12 bases lying between them. The germline V gene encodes CDR1 ENHRY and CDR2 SYGVKD. This CDR3 has 13 residues. The DNA for the CDR3 is TGTGCCATCAGTGCCGGGACTTCAGACGAGCAGTACTTC. It codes for CAISAGTSDEQYF.

The CDR3 reads CASSRGAAKNIQYF. In nucleotides, the CDR3 is TGTGCCAGCAGCCGGGGGGCGGCCAAAAACATTCAGTACTTC. V and J are TRBV12-3 or TRBV12-4 and TRBJ2-4; TRBD2 is a possible D gene (7 bases). The CDR3 sequence is 14 residues long. V was pared by 6 bases and J by 1 base, with 10 bases between.

The chain recombines TRBV24-1 with TRBJ2-5; TRBD2 aligns across 10 bases. Looked up from germline, CDR1 is KGHDR and CDR2 is SFDVKD. V shed 2 bases and J 2 bases; nucleotides not matched to a gene: 7. This CDR3 is 17 amino acids long. CDR3 loop: CATSDSLAGATQETQYF. In DNA form, the CDR3 reads TGTGCCACCAGTGATTCTCTAGCGGGGGCTACGCAAGAGACCCAGTACTTC.

This clonotype was seen more than once but under ten times. The chain combines TRBV20-1 with TRBJ1-5, with a tentative D call TRBD1 (6 bases). The CDR3 extends over 14 amino acids. The germline gives CDR1 DFQATT, CDR2 SNEGSKA (reference sequence). Trimming shortened V by 4 bases and J by 6 bases, and 16 bases separated the two germline ends. The CDR3 DNA sequence: TGCAGTGCTAAAAGTTCCAGGGGAGGTCAGCCCCAGCATTTT. Amino acid sequence: CSAKSSRGGQPQHF.

This clonotype was observed many times. The chain has TRBV5-1 and TRBJ2-1; D ambiguous. Looked up from germline, CDR1 is SGHRS and CDR2 is YFSETQ. V gave up 3 bases and J gave up 8 bases, with 15 bases separating them. The CDR3 consists of 14 residues. Here the CDR3 reads CASSSDHSGDEQFF. The CDR3 DNA sequence: TGCGCCAGCAGCTCGGACCACTCGGGCGATGAGCAGTTCTTC.